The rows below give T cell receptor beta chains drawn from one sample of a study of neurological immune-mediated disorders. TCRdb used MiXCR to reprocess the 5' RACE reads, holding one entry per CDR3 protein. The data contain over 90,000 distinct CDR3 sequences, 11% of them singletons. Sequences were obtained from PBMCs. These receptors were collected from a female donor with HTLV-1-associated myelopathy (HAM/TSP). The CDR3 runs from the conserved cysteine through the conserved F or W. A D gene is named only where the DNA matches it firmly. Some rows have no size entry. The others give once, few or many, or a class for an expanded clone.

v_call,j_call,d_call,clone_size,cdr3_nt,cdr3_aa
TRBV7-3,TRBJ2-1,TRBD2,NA,TGTGCCAGCAGTTTGGGACTAGCGGCCTACAATGAGCAGTTATTC,CASSLGLAAYNEQLF
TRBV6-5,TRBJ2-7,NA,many,TGTGCCAGCAGTCAGGTCGGTGGATGGGAGCAGTACTTC,CASSQVGGWEQYF
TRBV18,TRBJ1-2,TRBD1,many,TGTGCCAGCTCACCGAGGACAGGGAGTAGCTACACCTTC,CASSPRTGSSYTF
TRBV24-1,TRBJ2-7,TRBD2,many,TGTGCCACCAGTGGGACTAGCGGGCTCCGGGAGCAGTACTTC,CATSGTSGLREQYF
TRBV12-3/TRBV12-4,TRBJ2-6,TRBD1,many,TGTGCCAGCAGTCCCTCGCAGGGGGCGGTTTCTGGGGCCAACGTCCTGACTTTC,CASSPSQGAVSGANVLTF
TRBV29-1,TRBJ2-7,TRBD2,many,TGCAGCGTTGCGCGGGGGGGGAATTACGAGCAGTACTTC,CSVARGGNYEQYF
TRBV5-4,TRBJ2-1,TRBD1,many,TGTGCCAGCAGCTCACCGGGACAGGGGTACAATGAGCAGTTCTTC,CASSSPGQGYNEQFF
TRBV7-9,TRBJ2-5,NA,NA,TGTGCCAGCAGCGAGGAGACCCAGTACTTC,CASSEETQYF
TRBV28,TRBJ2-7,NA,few,TGTGCCAGCAGTTTATTAGGGGCAGGGGTATACGAGCAGTACTTC,CASSLLGAGVYEQYF
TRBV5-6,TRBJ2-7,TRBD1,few,TGTGCCAGCAGCGCGGGACAGGGAATCTCCTACGAGCAGTACTTC,CASSAGQGISYEQYF
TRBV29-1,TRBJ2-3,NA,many,TGCAGCGGTTTACCTTACGGGACACTCCGCACAGATACGCAGTATTTT,CSGLPYGTLRTDTQYF
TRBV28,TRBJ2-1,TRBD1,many,TGTGCCAGCAGTTCTCGACAGGGGACCTACAATGAGCAGTTCTTC,CASSSRQGTYNEQFF
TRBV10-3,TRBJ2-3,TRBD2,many,TGTGCCATCAGTGCTAGCGGGGGACGCACAGATACGCAGTATTTT,CAISASGGRTDTQYF
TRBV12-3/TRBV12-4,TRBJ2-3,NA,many,TGTGCCAGCAGCCCAAGAGATAAGGGCGGATACACAGATACGCAGTATTTT,CASSPRDKGGYTDTQYF
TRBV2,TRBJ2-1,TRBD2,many,TGTGCCAGCAATGGAGCGGGGGCCCGCAATGAGCAGTTCTTC,CASNGAGARNEQFF
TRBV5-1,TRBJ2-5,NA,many,TGCGCCAGCAGCGTAGGGGACTCCTACCAAGAGACCCAGTACTTC,CASSVGDSYQETQYF
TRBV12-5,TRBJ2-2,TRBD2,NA,TGTGCTAGTGGCCTCGGACTAGCGGGGGGGCTAGACACCGGGGAGCTGTTTTTT,CASGLGLAGGLDTGELFF
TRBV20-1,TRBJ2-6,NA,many,TGCAGTGCCCTGCCTACCACTCCTGGGGCCAACGTCCTGACTTTC,CSALPTTPGANVLTF
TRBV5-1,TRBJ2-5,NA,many,TGCGCCAGCAGCTTGACCGGGCCCCACCAAGAGACCCAGTACTTC,CASSLTGPHQETQYF
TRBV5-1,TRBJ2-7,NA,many,TGCGCCAGCAGCCGGACCGACAGGCATGAGCAGTACTTC,CASSRTDRHEQYF
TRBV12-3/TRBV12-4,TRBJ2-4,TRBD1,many,TGTGCCAGCAGTTCGGACAGGGGAGGGAACATTCAGTACTTC,CASSSDRGGNIQYF
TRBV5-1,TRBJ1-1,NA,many,TGCGCCAGCAGCTTGAACGGGGAGAACACTGAAGCTTTCTTT,CASSLNGENTEAFF
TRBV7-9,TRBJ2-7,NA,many,TGTGCCAGCAGCTTAGCTGATGGGCAGTCACGCCACGAGCAGTACTTC,CASSLADGQSRHEQYF
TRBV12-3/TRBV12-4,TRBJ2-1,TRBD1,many,TGTGCCAGCATCCCCTGGGACAGGGTCTACAATGAGCAGTTCTTC,CASIPWDRVYNEQFF
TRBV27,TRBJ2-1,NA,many,TGTGCCAGCAGCTTCAAACCGGGCCTCTGGGCGGATGAGCAGTTCTTC,CASSFKPGLWADEQFF
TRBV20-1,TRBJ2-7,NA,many,TGCAGTGCAAGGGCCGGGGATAGTCTCGTCGAGCAGTACTTC,CSARAGDSLVEQYF